This is a list of T cell receptor beta chains from one sample in a study of T cells in Graves' hyperthyroidism and ophthalmopathy. Using its own MiXCR run on the multiplex PCR reads, TCRdb lists one record per CDR3 protein. The data contain roughly 530,000 distinct CDR3 sequences, roughly 18% of them singletons. Material for sequencing was blood. The receptor source for this set is a woman in her late teens or twenties with Graves' ophthalmopathy. Both conserved end residues are part of each CDR3. Each record gives: D gene, J gene, V gene, clone size, CDR3 DNA, CDR3 protein. A D gene is named only where the DNA matches it firmly. Rows give clone size only sometimes, using once, few, many, or a class for an expanded clone.

TRBD1	TRBJ2-2	TRBV19	.	TGTGCCGGGACAGGGGACACCGGGGAGCTGTTTTTT	CAGTGDTGELFF
TRBD2	TRBJ2-1	TRBV7-6	few	TGTGCCAGCAGCTCAGGGACTAGCGGGCCGCCCAATGAGCAGTTCTTC	CASSSGTSGPPNEQFF
.	TRBJ1-2	TRBV25-1	few	TGTGCCAGCAGGGACAGCTCTAACTATGGCTACACCTTC	CASRDSSNYGYTF
TRBD2	TRBJ2-7	TRBV3-1	many	TGTGCCAGCAGAGCGGGAGGATCCTACGAGCAGTACTTC	CASRAGGSYEQYF
.	TRBJ2-1	TRBV19	few	TGTGCCAGTAGTATAGACCCCCCCGGCGCTAGCTCCTACAATGAGCAGTTCTTC	CASSIDPPGASSYNEQFF
.	TRBJ1-5	TRBV28	.	TGTGCCAGCAGAATCACTGGGCATAGCAATCAGCCCCAGCATTTT	CASRITGHSNQPQHF
TRBD2	TRBJ2-7	TRBV6-1	many	TGTGCCAGCAGTGAAGCGGGGACTAGCGGGAGTAGCTCCTACGAGCAGTACTTC	CASSEAGTSGSSSYEQYF
.	TRBJ2-1	TRBV6-6	many	TGTGCCAGCAGTTACTCCACGACGAATGAGCAGTTCTTC	CASSYSTTNEQFF
TRBD2	TRBJ2-7	TRBV27	.	TGTGCCAGCAGTTTATCCGGGACTAGCGGGAGCTTAATGGGCTACGAGCAGTACTTC	CASSLSGTSGSLMGYEQYF
TRBD1	TRBJ2-4	TRBV4-1	few	TGCGCCAGCAGCCACGCTGGGACAGGGGCGAACATTCAGTACTTC	CASSHAGTGANIQYF
.	TRBJ2-7	TRBV7-9	.	TGTGCCAGCAGTCCTCTCCCCCAGGAGCAGTACTTC	CASSPLPQEQYF
.	TRBJ1-2	TRBV5-1	few	TGCGCCAGCAGCTTGGTTGCCGGGGGGGGCCTAGCCGAAGCGACTTTTAACTATGGCTACACCTTC	CASSLVAGGGLAEATFNYGYTF
.	TRBJ1-4	TRBV7-9	many	TGTGCCAGCAGCTCAGGGGAAAAACTGTTTTTT	CASSSGEKLFF
.	TRBJ1-1	TRBV5-4	.	TGTGCCAGCAGCTTGGGGGGGCCATCTGAAGCTTTCTTT	CASSLGGPSEAFF
.	TRBJ1-1	TRBV15	few	TGTGCCACCAGCAGAGAAGTCAGCCTGAACACTGAAGCTTTCTTT	CATSREVSLNTEAFF
.	TRBJ2-1	TRBV7-9	many	TGTGCCAGCAGCCCTCCTGAGGGGGCCTACAATGAGCAGTTCTTC	CASSPPEGAYNEQFF
.	TRBJ1-6	TRBV19	.	TGTGCCAGTAGACATCAGGGTGGGTCGAATTCACCCCTCCACTTT	CASRHQGGSNSPLHF
.	TRBJ2-2	TRBV29-1	few	TGCAGCGTATTAGCCCCCAGTGAGGGGAACACCGGGGAGCTGTTTTTT	CSVLAPSEGNTGELFF
.	TRBJ1-4	TRBV2	.	TGTGCCAGCAAGGTAGCGGAAAAACTGTTTTTT	CASKVAEKLFF
TRBD2	TRBJ2-3	TRBV7-6	many	TGTGCCAGCAGCTTATCGGGCGGGAATGCGGGGGGCACAGATACGCAGTATTTT	CASSLSGGNAGGTDTQYF
TRBD1	TRBJ2-7	TRBV7-8	.	TGTGCCAGCAGCCCTGGGACAGATTTCTACGAGCAGTACTTC	CASSPGTDFYEQYF
.	TRBJ1-3	TRBV4-1	.	TGCGCCAGCAGCCAGAGTTGGGGAAACACCATATATTTT	CASSQSWGNTIYF
TRBD2	TRBJ2-3	TRBV11-2	.	TGTGCCAGCAGGCGCGGACTAGCGGGACCCGCAGATACGCAGTATTTT	CASRRGLAGPADTQYF
.	TRBJ1-5	TRBV6-9	.	TGTGCCAGCAGTTTCGGGACTGACAATCAGCCCCAGCATTTT	CASSFGTDNQPQHF
TRBD1	TRBJ2-4	TRBV5-1	few	TGCGCCAGCAGCGGGGGGGACAGGGCCCGAGGGGACATTCAGTACTTC	CASSGGDRARGDIQYF